This TCR beta chain was retrieved from a study of T cells in localized non-small cell lung cancer. Study-level points and caveats: Prolonged overall survival went with higher T cell density in the blood.

Germline CDR1 reads SNHLY; CDR2 reads FYNNEI. V gave up 2 bases and J gave up 4 bases, with 17 bases separating them. The CDR3 is 16 amino acids. Note on this clone: No antigen is known for it.

Using immunoSEQ multiplex PCR, the repertoire was profiled, and TCRdb retains in-frame clones only, with some absent. The table includes more than 45,000 clones, 75% to 90% detected once. This rearrangement joins TRBV2 to TRBJ1-1; weak D call: TRBD1 (5 bases). The clonotype originates from a man between 40 and 70 years old with stage III lung adenocarcinoma. Material: peripheral blood mononuclear cells, obtained before any cancer treatment. The CDR3 loop reads CASSESGAVGGTEAFF. The CDR3 bases are TGTGCCAGCAGTGAATCCGGGGCGGTTGGGGGCACTGAAGCTTTCTTT.